This TCR beta chain was recovered during a study of blood T cell repertoires in COVID-19. Background on the study: COVID-19 samples, acute and convalescent, were from the United States, Italy and Spain. The analysed material was cDNA or gDNA that came from T cells, B-cell-depleted T cells, or PBMCs.

Profiled with immunoSEQ multiplex PCR; TCRdb holds only in-frame clones, not every one. The repertoire holds under 45,000 clones, with 76% as singletons. V lost 4 bases and J lost 1; bases outside the gene matches: 12. The CDR3 length is 19 residues. Looked up from germline, CDR1 is SGHRS and CDR2 is YFSETQ. The clonotype was recovered from a man at least 80 years old with acute or convalescent COVID-19. Sample: peripheral blood. The chain has TRBV5-1 and TRBJ2-6, with TRBD1 matching over 9 bases. CDR3 amino acids: CASSPILGTGMSGANVLTF. The CDR3 nucleotides read TGCGCCAGCAGCCCGATTCTCGGGACAGGGATGTCTGGGGCCAACGTCCTGACTTTC.